A single sample gave rise to the 12 T cell receptor beta chains below, sequenced in a study of early T cells in non-severe SARS-CoV-2 infection (dated by TCRdb to the early 2020s). The library was produced with 5' RACE. The data were produced on a NextSeq 500. TCRdb redid the processing of the public reads, applying fastp at Q25 and MiXCR, and retained in-frame beta chains. Rows merge per CDR3 protein into single entries with the most common DNA and genes. The sample records about 83,000 distinct CDR3 sequences, roughly 10% of which are singletons. The top ten clones comprise around 8% of the sample. The source was whole blood, collected at baseline. The receptors shown here come from an adult who was a healthcare worker with PCR-confirmed SARS-CoV-2 infection or an uninfected control (not recorded which).

This clonotype is medium-sized within its sample. The chain links TRBV6-4 to TRBJ2-3; 8 positions match TRBD2. The CDR3 is 15 amino acids. J was trimmed by 4 bases and V by 5 bases; bases with no gene match: 8. In germline, CDR1 is MRHNA, CDR2 SNTAGT. In nucleotides, the CDR3 is TGTGCCAGCAGTCCCAGCGGGAGTGAGGCAGATACGCAGTATTTT. Its protein is CASSPSGSEADTQYF.

This clonotype has ten or more counts. The gene calls are TRBV2 and TRBJ2-7; D ambiguous. Germline V gene lookup returns CDR1 SNHLY and CDR2 FYNNEI. Trimming removed 4 bases at V and 5 bases at J, with 6 bases between. The CDR3 spans 11 residues. The CDR3 sequence: CASSVTDEQYF. The CDR3 DNA is TGTGCCAGCAGTGTAACGGACGAGCAGTACTTC.

This clonotype was recorded many times. CDR3 residues: CASSLRSGSSYNEQFF. The CDR3 DNA is TGTGCCAGCAGTTTAAGGAGTGGAAGCTCCTACAATGAGCAGTTCTTC. The V gene is TRBV6-5, the J gene TRBJ2-1; D is uncertain. Germline CDR1 reads MNHEY; CDR2 reads SVGAGI. The CDR3 is 16 residues long. V dropped 4 bases and J dropped 0 bases, with 13 bases sitting between them.

There are many counts of this clonotype. The CDR3 reads CASSLYGPAANTEAFF. CDR3 sequence (DNA): TGTGCCAGCAGTCTCTACGGTCCTGCCGCGAACACTGAAGCTTTCTTT. The V and J genes are TRBV2 and TRBJ1-1, with D uncertain. The V gene's germline CDR1 is SNHLY and CDR2 FYNNEI. The CDR3 sequence is 16 residues long. V was trimmed by 5 bases and J by 1 base, leaving 17 bases between them. Filled out from reference TRBV2 and TRBJ1-1, the complete variable domain reads EPEVTQTPSHQVTQMGQEVILRCVPISNHLYFYWYRQILGQKVEFLVSFYNNEISEKSEIFDDQFSVERPDGSNFTLKIRSTKLEDSAMYFCASSLYGPAANTEAFFGQGTRLTVV.

This rearrangement joins TRBV25-1 to TRBJ1-1, with D maybe TRBD1 (6 bases). The V gene lost 6 bases and the J gene lost 8 bases, with 13 bases spanning the gap. This CDR3 spans 12 amino acids. The germline V gene encodes CDR1 MGHDK and CDR2 SYGVNS. CDR3 nucleotides: TGTGCCAGCAGGACCACCACAGGGGAAGCTTTCTTT. Translation gives CASRTTTGEAFF. Full variable domain (outside the CDR3, taken from reference TRBV25-1 and TRBJ1-1): EADIYQTPRYLVIGTGKKITLECSQTMGHDKMYWYQQDPGMELHLIHYSYGVNSTEKGDLSSESTVSRIRTEHFPLTLESARPSHTSQYLCASRTTTGEAFFGQGTRLTVV.

This clonotype has ten or more counts. This chain links TRBV4-2 with TRBJ2-6; 10 bases are shared with TRBD1. The CDR3 runs to 15 residues. Per germline, CDR1 LGHNA and CDR2 YNFKEQ. The V segment lost 6 bases and the J segment 7 bases; nucleotides outside the gene matches: 6. The CDR3 DNA is TGTGCCAGCAGGCCCAGGGACAGGGGAGCCAACGTCCTGACTTTC. Encoded protein: CASRPRDRGANVLTF.

The sample holds many counts of this clonotype. The V and J genes are TRBV7-3 and TRBJ2-3, with TRBD2 as a possible D gene (5 bases). Looked up from germline, CDR1 is SGHTA and CDR2 is FQGTGA. The CDR3 sequence is 13 residues long. V gave up 3 bases and J gave up 4 bases, with 8 bases separating them. In nucleotides, the CDR3 is TGTGCCAGCAGCTTTACTAGTTCAGATACGCAGTATTTT. This sequence encodes CASSFTSSDTQYF.

This clonotype occurred a few times. The rearrangement uses TRBV7-9 and TRBJ2-1; D gene uncertain. This CDR3 region has 11 residues. Germline CDR1 SEHNR, CDR2 FQNEAQ (reference sequence). V lost 5 bases to trimming and J lost 10 bases, with 9 bases between them. CDR3 coding DNA: TGTGCCAGCAGCCAGAAAAAAGAGCAGTTCTTC. The encoded protein is CASSQKKEQFF.

In its sample, this clonotype was seen a few times. The V gene is TRBV19, the J gene TRBJ2-3, with a possible D match to TRBD2 (5 bases). Trimming pared 5 bases from V and 4 bases from J, leaving 19 bases between. This CDR3 has 16 amino acids. The germline V gene encodes CDR1 LNHDA and CDR2 SQIVND (reference sequence). The chain's CDR3 is CASSADPPGNADTQYF. CDR3 DNA sequence: TGTGCCAGTAGTGCCGACCCCCCGGGAAACGCAGATACGCAGTATTTT.

This clonotype was observed many times. CDR3 sequence (DNA): TGTGCCAGCAGTATTAGACAGGGGGCTGAGCAGTTCTTC. As protein: CASSIRQGAEQFF. The chain joins TRBV2 to TRBJ2-1; 10 bases align to TRBD1. The trim removed 5 bases at V and 9 bases at J, leaving 4 bases unmatched. Looked up from germline, CDR1 is SNHLY and CDR2 is FYNNEI. The CDR3 spans 13 residues.

The rearrangement links TRBV10-2 to TRBJ1-5, with 8 nucleotides matching TRBD1. V dropped 2 bases and J dropped 16; count of bases not matched to a gene: 13. Germline-derived CDR1 and CDR2 are WSHSY and SAAADI. The CDR3 extends over 14 amino acids. The CDR3 bases are TGCGCCAGCAGTGAGAGACGGTCCAGGGGGCCCAATCATTTT. It yields the protein CASSERRSRGPNHF.

This sequence joins TRBV6-1 and TRBJ2-5; TRBD1 matches 7 bases. V shed 0 bases and J 14 bases; nucleotides not matched to a gene: 9. The CDR3 runs 13 residues. CDR1 and CDR2 from the germline V gene are MNHNS and SASEGT. The CDR3 DNA sequence: TGTGCCAGCAGTGAAGCTGGGAAGGGGGCAAGTTACTTC. This gives the protein CASSEAGKGASYF.